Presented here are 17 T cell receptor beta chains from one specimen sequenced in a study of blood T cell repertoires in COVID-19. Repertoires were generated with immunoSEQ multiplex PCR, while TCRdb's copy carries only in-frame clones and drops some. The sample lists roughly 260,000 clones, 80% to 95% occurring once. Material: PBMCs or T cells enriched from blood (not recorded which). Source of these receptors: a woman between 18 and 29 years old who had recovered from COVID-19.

The CDR3 is CASSFGGVSTDTQYF. The CDR3 bases are TGTGCCAGCAGCTTCGGGGGAGTGAGCACAGATACGCAGTATTTT. The chain couples TRBV7-9 to TRBJ2-3, with D possibly matching TRBD2 (6 bases). The CDR3 runs to 15 residues. The germline V and J ends were trimmed by 3 bases and 0 bases, with 10 bases remaining between them. Germline V CDR1 and CDR2: SEHNR, FQNEAQ (reference sequence).

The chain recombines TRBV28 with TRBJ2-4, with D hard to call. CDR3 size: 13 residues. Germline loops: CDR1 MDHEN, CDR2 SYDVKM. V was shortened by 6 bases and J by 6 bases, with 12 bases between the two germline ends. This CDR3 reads CASRPTPGNIQYF. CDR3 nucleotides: TGTGCCAGCAGACCAACACCGGGAAACATTCAGTACTTC.

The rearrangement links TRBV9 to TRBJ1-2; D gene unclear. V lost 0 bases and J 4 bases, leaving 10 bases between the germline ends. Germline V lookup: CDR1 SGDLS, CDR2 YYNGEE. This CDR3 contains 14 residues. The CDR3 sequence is CASSVGEDPYGYTF. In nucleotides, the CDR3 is TGTGCCAGCAGCGTAGGGGAGGACCCCTATGGCTACACCTTC.

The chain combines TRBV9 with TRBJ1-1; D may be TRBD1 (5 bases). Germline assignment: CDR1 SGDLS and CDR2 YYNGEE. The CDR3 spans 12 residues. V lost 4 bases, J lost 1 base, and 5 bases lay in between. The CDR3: CASSRGNTEAFF. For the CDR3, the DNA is TGTGCCAGCAGCAGGGGGAACACTGAAGCTTTCTTT.

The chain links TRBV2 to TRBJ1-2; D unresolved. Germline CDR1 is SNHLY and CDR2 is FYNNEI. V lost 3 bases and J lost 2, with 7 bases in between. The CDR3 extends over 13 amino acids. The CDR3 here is CASSEVVNYGYTF. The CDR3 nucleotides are TGTGCCAGCAGTGAGGTAGTGAACTATGGCTACACCTTC.

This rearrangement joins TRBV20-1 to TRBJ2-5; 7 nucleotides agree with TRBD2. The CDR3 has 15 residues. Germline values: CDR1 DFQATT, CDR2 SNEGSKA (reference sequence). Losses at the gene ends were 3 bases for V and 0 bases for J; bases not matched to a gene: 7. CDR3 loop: CSASLASGYQETQYF. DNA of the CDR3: TGCAGTGCTAGTTTGGCTAGCGGTTACCAAGAGACCCAGTACTTC.

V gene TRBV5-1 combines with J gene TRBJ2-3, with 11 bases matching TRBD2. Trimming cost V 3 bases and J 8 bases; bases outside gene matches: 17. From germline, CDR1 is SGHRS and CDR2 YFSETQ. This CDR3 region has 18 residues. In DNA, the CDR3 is TGCGCCAGCAGCTCCCCCCCCGGGACTAGCGGCTGGGGGGGTACGCAGTATTTT. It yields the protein CASSSPPGTSGWGGTQYF.

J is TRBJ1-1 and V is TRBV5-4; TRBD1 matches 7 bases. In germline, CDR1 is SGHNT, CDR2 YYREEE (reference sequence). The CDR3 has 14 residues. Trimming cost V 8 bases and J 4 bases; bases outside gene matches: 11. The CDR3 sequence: CASSPLRGTTEAFF. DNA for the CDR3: TGTGCCAGTTCACCACTCAGGGGGACCACTGAAGCTTTCTTT.

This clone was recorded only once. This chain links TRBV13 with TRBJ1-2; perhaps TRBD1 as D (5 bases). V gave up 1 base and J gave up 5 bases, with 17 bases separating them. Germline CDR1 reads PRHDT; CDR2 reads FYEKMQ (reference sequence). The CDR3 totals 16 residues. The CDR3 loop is CASSLDFQGAAYGYTF. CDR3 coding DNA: TGTGCCAGCAGCTTAGATTTCCAGGGTGCTGCGTATGGCTACACCTTC. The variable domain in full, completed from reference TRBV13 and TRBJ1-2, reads AAGVIQSPRHLIKEKRETATLKCYPIPRHDTVYWYQQGPGQDPQFLISFYEKMQSDKGSIPDRFSAQQFSDYHSELNMSSLELGDSALYFCASSLDFQGAAYGYTFGSGTRLTVV.

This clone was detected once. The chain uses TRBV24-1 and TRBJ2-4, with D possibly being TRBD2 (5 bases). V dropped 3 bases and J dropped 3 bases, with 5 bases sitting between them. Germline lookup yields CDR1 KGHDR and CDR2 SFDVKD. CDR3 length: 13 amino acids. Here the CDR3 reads CATSDRDKNIQYF. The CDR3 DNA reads TGTGCCACCAGTGATCGGGACAAAAACATTCAGTACTTC.

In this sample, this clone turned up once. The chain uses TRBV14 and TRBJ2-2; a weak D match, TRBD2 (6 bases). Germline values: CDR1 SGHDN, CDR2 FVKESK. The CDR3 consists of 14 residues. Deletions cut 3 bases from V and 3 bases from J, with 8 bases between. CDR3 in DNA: TGTGCCAGCAGCCAGGGGGGATACACCGGGGAGCTGTTTTTT. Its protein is CASSQGGYTGELFF.

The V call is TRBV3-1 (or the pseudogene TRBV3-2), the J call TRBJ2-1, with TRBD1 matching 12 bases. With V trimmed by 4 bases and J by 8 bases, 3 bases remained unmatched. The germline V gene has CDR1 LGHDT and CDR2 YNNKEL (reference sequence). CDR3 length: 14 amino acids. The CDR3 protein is CASSPRDRGHEQFF. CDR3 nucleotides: TGTGCCAGCAGCCCAAGGGACAGGGGGCATGAGCAGTTCTTC.

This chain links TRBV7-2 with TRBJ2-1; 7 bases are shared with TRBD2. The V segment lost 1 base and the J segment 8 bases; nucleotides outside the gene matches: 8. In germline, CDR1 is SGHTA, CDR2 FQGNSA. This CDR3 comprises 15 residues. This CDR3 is CASSLGLGGGYEQFF. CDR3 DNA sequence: TGTGCCAGCAGCTTAGGCCTTGGGGGAGGGTATGAGCAGTTCTTC.

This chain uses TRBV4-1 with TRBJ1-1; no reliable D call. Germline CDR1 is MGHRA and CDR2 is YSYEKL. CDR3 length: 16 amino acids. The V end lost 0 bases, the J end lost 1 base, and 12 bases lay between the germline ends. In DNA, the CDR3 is TGCGCCAGCAGCCAAGACTTTCAGACAAGGAACACTGAAGCTTTCTTT. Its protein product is CASSQDFQTRNTEAFF.

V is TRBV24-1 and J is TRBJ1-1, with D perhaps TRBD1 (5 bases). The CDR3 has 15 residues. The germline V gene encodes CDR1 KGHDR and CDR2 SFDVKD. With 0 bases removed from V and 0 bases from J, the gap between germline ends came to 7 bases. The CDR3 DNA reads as TGTGCCACCAGTGATTTGGGGGCGATGAACACTGAAGCTTTCTTT. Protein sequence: CATSDLGAMNTEAFF.

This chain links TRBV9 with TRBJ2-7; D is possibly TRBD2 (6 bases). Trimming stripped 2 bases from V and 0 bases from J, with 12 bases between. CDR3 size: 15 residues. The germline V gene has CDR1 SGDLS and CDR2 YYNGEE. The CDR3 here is CASSVGGEGSYEQYF. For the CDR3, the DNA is TGTGCCAGCAGCGTTGGCGGGGAAGGCTCCTACGAGCAGTACTTC.

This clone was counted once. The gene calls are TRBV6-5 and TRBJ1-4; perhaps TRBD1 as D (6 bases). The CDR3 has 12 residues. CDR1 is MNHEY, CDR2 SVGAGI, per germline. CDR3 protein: CASRGAREKLFF. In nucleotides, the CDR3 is TGTGCAAGTCGGGGGGCTCGTGAAAAACTGTTTTTT.